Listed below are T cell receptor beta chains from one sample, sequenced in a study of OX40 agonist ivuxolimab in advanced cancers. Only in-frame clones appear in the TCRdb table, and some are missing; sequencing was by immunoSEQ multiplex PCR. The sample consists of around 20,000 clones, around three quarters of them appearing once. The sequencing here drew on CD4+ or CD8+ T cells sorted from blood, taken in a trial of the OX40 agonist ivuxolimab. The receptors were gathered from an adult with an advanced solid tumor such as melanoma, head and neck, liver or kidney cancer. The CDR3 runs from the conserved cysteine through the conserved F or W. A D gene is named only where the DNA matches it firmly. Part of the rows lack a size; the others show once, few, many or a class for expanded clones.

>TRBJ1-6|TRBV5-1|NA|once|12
CASREVNSPLHF
TGCGCCAGCAGAGAAGTGAATTCACCCCTCCACTTT
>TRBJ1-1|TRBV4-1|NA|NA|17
CASSQEPQGGGVSEAFF
TGCGCCAGCAGCCAAGAGCCCCAGGGAGGGGGTGTTTCTGAAGCTTTCTTT
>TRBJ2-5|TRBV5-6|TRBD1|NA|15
CASSRDRWDQETQYF
TGTGCCAGCAGCCGGGACAGGTGGGACCAAGAGACCCAGTACTTC
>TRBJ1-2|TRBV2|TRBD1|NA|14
CASRDPGQGYGYTF
TGTGCCAGCAGGGATCCGGGACAGGGATATGGCTACACCTTC
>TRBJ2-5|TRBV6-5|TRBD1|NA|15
CASSYSDEGAETQYF
TGTGCCAGCAGTTACTCGGACGAGGGGGCAGAGACCCAGTACTTC
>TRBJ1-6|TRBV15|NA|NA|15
CATSRGWEGNSPLHF
TGTGCCACCAGCAGAGGGTGGGAGGGAAATTCACCCCTCCACTTT
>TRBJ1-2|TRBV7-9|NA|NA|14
CASSLVTEACGYTF
TGTGCCAGCAGCTTAGTCACAGAAGCTTGCGGCTACACCTTC
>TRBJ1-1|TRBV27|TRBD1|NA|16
CASSSGGGIMNTEAFF
TGTGCCAGCAGTTCAGGGGGCGGGATCATGAACACTGAAGCTTTCTTT
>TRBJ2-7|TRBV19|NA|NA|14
CASSIERGAYEQYF
TGTGCCAGTAGTATAGAGAGGGGGGCCTACGAGCAGTACTTC
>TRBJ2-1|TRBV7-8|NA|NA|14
CASSLGGRANEQFF
TGTGCCAGCAGCTTAGGTGGTCGGGCCAATGAGCAGTTCTTC
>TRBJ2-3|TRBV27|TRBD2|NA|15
CASSLGGLASNTQYF
TGTGCCAGCAGTTTGGGTGGACTAGCGTCAAATACGCAGTATTTT
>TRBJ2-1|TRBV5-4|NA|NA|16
CASSSGFDLTYNEQFF
TGTGCCAGCAGCTCTGGGTTCGACTTAACATACAATGAGCAGTTCTTC